The rows below give T cell receptor beta chains drawn from one sample of a study of early T cells in non-severe SARS-CoV-2 infection. Using its own MiXCR run on the 5' RACE reads, TCRdb lists one record per CDR3 protein. The data show tens of thousands of distinct CDR3 sequences, 6% to 7% seen once. Material: whole blood. The receptors here all came from an adult who was a healthcare worker with PCR-confirmed SARS-CoV-2 infection or an uninfected control (not recorded which). Each CDR3 is given with its conserved first and last residue. D genes are given only for firm matches. Clone size is given for some rows only: seen once, a few or many times, or a class if the clone is expanded.

cdr3_aa cdr3_nt j_call v_call clone_size d_call cdr3_length
CASSLGSGQGHQPQHF TGCGCCAGCAGCTTGGGATCGGGACAGGGTCACCAGCCCCAGCATTTT TRBJ1-5 TRBV5-1 many TRBD1 16
CSARDLGTENEKLFF TGCAGTGCTAGAGATTTAGGGACGGAGAATGAAAAACTGTTTTTT TRBJ1-4 TRBV20-1 few . 15
CASSTLLHNEQFF TGTGCCAGCAGTACCTTGCTTCACAATGAGCAGTTCTTC TRBJ2-1 TRBV28 many . 13
CASSSVRGLRNQPQHF TGTGCCAGCAGCTCAGTGAGGGGCTTAAGGAATCAGCCCCAGCATTTT TRBJ1-5 TRBV11-3 many . 16
CASSQAGLSGELFF TGCGCCAGCAGCCAAGCGGGCTTGTCCGGGGAGCTGTTTTTT TRBJ2-2 TRBV4-3 few . 14
CSAKAGQGTGGYTF TGCAGTGCCAAAGCTGGACAGGGCACAGGTGGCTACACCTTC TRBJ1-2 TRBV20-1 many TRBD1 14
CASTLAAIYNEQFF TGTGCCAGCACACTAGCGGCAATCTACAATGAGCAGTTCTTC TRBJ2-1 TRBV7-2 few TRBD2 14
CANTVGAGESDTQYF TGTGCCAATACGGTCGGGGCAGGGGAATCAGATACGCAGTATTTT TRBJ2-3 TRBV18 many . 15
CASSQDRGLGNQPQHF TGCGCCAGCAGCCAGGACAGGGGGCTTGGCAATCAGCCCCAGCATTTT TRBJ1-5 TRBV4-3 many TRBD1 16
CASSSGNERQETQYF TGCGCCAGCAGCTCCGGCAACGAACGGCAAGAGACCCAGTACTTC TRBJ2-5 TRBV5-1 . . 15
CASRGMGDNSPLHF TGTGCCAGCAGAGGGATGGGCGATAATTCACCCCTCCACTTT TRBJ1-6 TRBV3-1 . . 14
CSASPAEAGYTF TGCAGTGCTAGCCCGGCAGAGGCGGGCTACACCTTC TRBJ1-2 TRBV20-1 many . 12
CSAQGETGSQETQYF TGCAGTGCGCAAGGCGAAACGGGAAGCCAAGAGACCCAGTACTTC TRBJ2-5 TRBV20-1 few . 15
CASARNVAGEQYF TGCGCCAGCGCGAGGAACGTGGCCGGGGAGCAGTACTTC TRBJ2-7 TRBV10-1 few . 13
CSAKLRLAGAYEQYF TGCAGTGCTAAGTTGAGACTAGCGGGGGCCTACGAGCAGTACTTC TRBJ2-7 TRBV20-1 many TRBD2 15
CAWRRAETTGELFF TGTGCCTGGAGAAGAGCCGAGACAACCGGGGAGCTGTTTTTT TRBJ2-2 TRBV30 many . 14
CASSFGQGDQPQHF TGCGCCAGCAGCTTCGGGCAGGGCGATCAGCCCCAGCATTTT TRBJ1-5 TRBV5-1 many . 14
CASSLMGPAGYFF TGTGCCAGCAGTTTAATGGGCCCGGCGGGGTATTTCTTC TRBJ2-1 TRBV12-3/TRBV12-4 . . 13
CASSPRDGPYEQYF TGTGCTAGCAGTCCCCGGGACGGCCCCTACGAGCAGTACTTC TRBJ2-7 TRBV6-5 few . 14
CASSFWPTIYF TGTGCCAGCAGCTTTTGGCCCACCATATATTTT TRBJ1-3 TRBV7-9 many . 11